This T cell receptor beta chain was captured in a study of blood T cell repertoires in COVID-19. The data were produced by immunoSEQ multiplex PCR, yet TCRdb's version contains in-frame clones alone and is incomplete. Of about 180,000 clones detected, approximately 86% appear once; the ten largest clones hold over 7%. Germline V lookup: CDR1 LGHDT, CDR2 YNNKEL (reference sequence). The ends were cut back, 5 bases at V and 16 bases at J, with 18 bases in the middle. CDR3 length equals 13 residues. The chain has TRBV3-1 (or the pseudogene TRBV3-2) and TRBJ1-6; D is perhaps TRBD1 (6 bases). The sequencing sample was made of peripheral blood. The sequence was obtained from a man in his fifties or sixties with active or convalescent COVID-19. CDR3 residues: CASSTTSGDRLHF. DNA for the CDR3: TGTGCCAGCAGCACTACCTCAGGGGACCGGCTCCACTTT.